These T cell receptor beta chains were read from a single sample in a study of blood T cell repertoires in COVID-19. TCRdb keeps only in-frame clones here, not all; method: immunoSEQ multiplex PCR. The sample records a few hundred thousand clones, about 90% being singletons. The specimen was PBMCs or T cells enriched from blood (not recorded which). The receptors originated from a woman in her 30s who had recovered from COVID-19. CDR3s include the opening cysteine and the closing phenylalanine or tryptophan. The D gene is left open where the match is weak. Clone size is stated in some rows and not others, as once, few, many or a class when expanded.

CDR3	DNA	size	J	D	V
CASSFRRGRGNEQFF	TGTGCCAGCAGTTTCAGGCGCGGGAGGGGCAATGAGCAGTTCTTC	-	TRBJ2-1	TRBD2	TRBV27
CASSRSPGLSTEAFF	TGTGCCAGCAGCCGTTCGCCGGGATTGAGCACTGAAGCTTTCTTT	-	TRBJ1-1	-	TRBV5-8
CASGFLQGGNYGYTF	TGTGCCAGCGGATTCCTACAGGGGGGTAACTATGGCTACACCTTC	-	TRBJ1-2	TRBD1	TRBV27
CASSLWTGEGNSPLHF	TGTGCCAGCAGTTTATGGACAGGGGAAGGTAATTCACCCCTCCACTTT	-	TRBJ1-6	TRBD1	TRBV28
CASSSIPGTGDYGYTF	TGTGCCAGCAGCAGCATCCCCGGGACAGGGGACTATGGCTACACCTTC	-	TRBJ1-2	TRBD1	TRBV5-4
CASSRTYLPSHLHF	TGTGCCAGCAGCCGAACATACCTTCCAAGTCATCTCCACTTT	-	TRBJ1-6	-	TRBV6-5
CAISEAGQQETQYF	TGTGCCATCAGTGAGGCAGGACAACAAGAGACCCAGTACTTC	-	TRBJ2-5	-	TRBV10-3
CASSLAGTPETQYF	TGTGCCAGCAGCTTGGCGGGAACCCCAGAGACCCAGTACTTC	-	TRBJ2-5	-	TRBV5-5
CASSLQPGTSGDEQYF	TGCGCCAGCAGCTTGCAGCCCGGGACTAGCGGGGACGAGCAGTACTTC	few	TRBJ2-7	TRBD2	TRBV5-1
CASSQVLDRDYGYTF	TGTGCCAGCAGCCAGGTATTAGACAGGGACTATGGCTACACCTTC	-	TRBJ1-2	TRBD1	TRBV3-1/TRBV3-2
CASSLYSLGDTGAYYGYTF	TGTGCCAGCAGCTTGTATAGTCTCGGCGACACAGGAGCCTACTATGGCTACACCTTC	few	TRBJ1-2	-	TRBV5-6
CASSPPGLAGVGTGELFF	TGTGCCAGCTCACCACCGGGACTAGCGGGAGTTGGTACCGGGGAGCTGTTTTTT	-	TRBJ2-2	TRBD2	TRBV18
CASSFVRDGYTF	TGTGCCAGCAGTTTTGTGCGTGATGGCTACACCTTC	-	TRBJ1-2	-	TRBV28
CASSDRGVDTQYF	TGTGCCAGCAGTGACAGGGGGGTAGATACGCAGTATTTT	-	TRBJ2-3	-	TRBV6-1
CAWSTYSGNTIYF	TGTGCCTGGAGTACCTACAGTGGAAACACCATATATTTT	-	TRBJ1-3	-	TRBV30
CASSQAVREVSNQPQHF	TGTGCCAGCAGCCAAGCGGTCCGGGAGGTTAGCAATCAGCCCCAGCATTTT	-	TRBJ1-5	-	TRBV4-2
CAISDGQGGNEQFF	TGTGCCATCAGTGATGGGCAGGGTGGGAATGAGCAGTTCTTC	-	TRBJ2-1	-	TRBV10-3
CASSPGQAATYEQYF	TGTGCCAGCAGTCCGGGACAGGCGGCAACCTACGAGCAGTACTTC	few	TRBJ2-7	TRBD1	TRBV27
CASSEGTGCNEQYF	TGCGCCAGCAGTGAGGGGACAGGGTGTAACGAGCAGTACTTC	-	TRBJ2-7	TRBD1	TRBV10-1
CASSQVGATNEKLFF	TGTGCCAGCAGCCAAGTCGGTGCAACTAATGAAAAACTGTTTTTT	-	TRBJ1-4	-	TRBV3-1/TRBV3-2
CASSLVRDSPLHF	TGTGCCAGCAGCTTGGTCAGGGATTCACCCCTCCACTTT	-	TRBJ1-6	-	TRBV7-9
CASSLQGIGGELFF	TGTGCCAGCAGCCTACAGGGCATTGGCGGGGAGCTGTTTTTT	-	TRBJ2-2	-	TRBV11-3
CASTRTVNTEAFF	TGTGCCAGCACCCGAACAGTGAACACTGAAGCTTTCTTT	few	TRBJ1-1	-	TRBV2
CASSGGVTDTQYF	TGCGCCAGCAGTGGCGGGGTCACAGATACGCAGTATTTT	-	TRBJ2-3	-	TRBV10-2
CASSLIAGGPYNEQFF	TGTGCCAGCAGCCTTATAGCGGGGGGGCCCTACAATGAGCAGTTCTTC	-	TRBJ2-1	TRBD2	TRBV6-4
CASSLRQGAAGNTIYF	TGTGCCAGCAGCTTAAGACAGGGGGCTGCTGGAAACACCATATATTTT	once	TRBJ1-3	TRBD1	TRBV7-2
CSVADRDERQPQHF	TGCAGCGTGGCGGACAGGGACGAGCGACAGCCCCAGCATTTT	-	TRBJ1-5	TRBD1	TRBV29-1
CASSFLSAGTGELFF	TGTGCCAGCAGTTTTCTCTCCGCAGGGACCGGGGAGCTGTTTTTT	-	TRBJ2-2	-	TRBV27
CASSQGTGGKENEKLFF	TGTGCCAGCAGCCAAGGTACAGGGGGCAAGGAAAATGAAAAACTGTTTTTT	-	TRBJ1-4	TRBD1	TRBV4-2